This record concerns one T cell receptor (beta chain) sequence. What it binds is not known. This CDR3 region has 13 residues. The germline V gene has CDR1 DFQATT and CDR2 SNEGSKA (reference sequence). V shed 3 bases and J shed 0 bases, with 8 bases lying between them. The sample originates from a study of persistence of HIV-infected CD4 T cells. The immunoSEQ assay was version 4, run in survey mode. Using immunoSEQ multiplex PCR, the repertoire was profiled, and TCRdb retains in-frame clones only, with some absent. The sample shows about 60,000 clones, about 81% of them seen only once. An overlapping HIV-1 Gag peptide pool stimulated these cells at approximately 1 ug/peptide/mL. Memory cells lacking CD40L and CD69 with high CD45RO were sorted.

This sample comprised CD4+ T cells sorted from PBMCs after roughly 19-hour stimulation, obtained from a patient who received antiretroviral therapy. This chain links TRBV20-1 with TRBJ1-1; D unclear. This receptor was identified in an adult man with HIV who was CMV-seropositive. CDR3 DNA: TGCAGTGCTAGTCGGATGTTGAACACTGAAGCTTTCTTT. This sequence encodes CSASRMLNTEAFF.